The 22 T cell receptor beta chains in this list originate from one sample, sequenced in a study of blood T cell repertoires in COVID-19. Libraries were prepared by immunoSEQ multiplex PCR; TCRdb keeps only in-frame clonotypes and omits some of them. The sample has more than 90,000 clones, roughly nine tenths seen once. Sequences were obtained from peripheral blood. The receptors shown here come from a man aged 45-60 years with acute or convalescent COVID-19.

Turning to this clone: One end of the junction is discordant with germline, which a read error may explain. J is TRBJ1-2 and V is TRBV28, with unresolved D. The germline CDR1 and CDR2 sequences are MDHEN and SYDVKM. CDR3 length: 12 amino acids. CDR3 nucleotides: TGTGCCAGCAGTCCCCCACAGATTAACCGAGCCTTC. Protein product: CASSPPQINRAF.

The V and J genes are TRBV4-1 and TRBJ1-1; a weak D match, TRBD1 (5 bases). There are 15 residues in the CDR3. Per the germline V gene, CDR1 is MGHRA and CDR2 is YSYEKL. V shed 3 bases and J shed 5 bases, with 16 bases lying between them. Written as DNA, the CDR3 is TGCGCCAGCAGCCAGACTCCCTTGGGGCAGACTGAAGCTTTCTTT. It codes for CASSQTPLGQTEAFF.

The CDR3 protein is CASSEVRGAYNEQFF. Written as DNA, the CDR3 is TGTGCCAGCAGTGAGGTGCGGGGGGCCTACAATGAGCAGTTCTTC. The rearrangement links TRBV2 to TRBJ2-1; TRBD2 aligns across 8 bases. This CDR3 is 15 amino acids long. After removal of 3 bases from V and 2 bases from J, the junction contained 3 bases not matched to a gene. Per germline, CDR1 SNHLY and CDR2 FYNNEI.

This chain links TRBV5-6 with TRBJ1-2; 7 bases are shared with TRBD1. This CDR3 has 13 residues. Germline CDR1 SGHDT, CDR2 YYEEEE. With V trimmed by 7 bases and J by 5 bases, 8 bases remained unmatched. CDR3 nucleotides: TGTGCCAGCCACGACAGGGTAGGATATGGCTACACCTTC. Translating gives CASHDRVGYGYTF.

V is TRBV4-3 and J is TRBJ1-4; 10 nucleotides line up with TRBD1. Per germline, CDR1 LGHNA and CDR2 YSLEER. The ends lost 5 bases at V and 8 bases at J; junction bases unmatched: 11. CDR3 length: 16 residues. The CDR3 coding sequence is TGCGCCAGCAGCACCCGGGACAGGGGAGATCGAGAAAAACTGTTTTTT. Protein sequence: CASSTRDRGDREKLFF.

The chain uses TRBV10-3 and TRBJ2-7, with a tentative D call TRBD1 (6 bases). V lost 2 bases, J lost 5 bases, and 22 bases lay in between. CDR3 length: 17 amino acids. CDR1 is ENHRY, CDR2 SYGVKD, per germline. The CDR3 spells CAISEPSGLQGSHEQYF. In DNA, the CDR3 is TGTGCCATCAGTGAGCCCTCGGGCTTACAGGGTTCCCACGAGCAGTACTTC.

The chain combines TRBV6-5 with TRBJ2-7; TRBD2 agrees at 12 bases. Trimming at V came to 8 bases and at J to 4 bases, leaving 9 bases not matched to a gene. The CDR3 sequence is 15 residues long. Germline CDR1 reads MNHEY; CDR2 reads SVGAGI. In DNA, the CDR3 is TGTGCCAGCTCCAGACTAGCGGGGGCGAATTACGAGCAGTACTTC. Encoded protein: CASSRLAGANYEQYF.

This chain connects TRBV3-1 (or the pseudogene TRBV3-2) to TRBJ2-7, with a tentative D call TRBD2 (6 bases). Per germline, CDR1 LGHDT and CDR2 YNNKEL (reference sequence). V lost 3 bases and J 2 bases, leaving 11 bases between the germline ends. This CDR3 has 14 residues. CDR3 loop: CASSQGTGAYEQYF. The CDR3, as DNA: TGTGCCAGCAGCCAGGGGACTGGCGCCTACGAGCAGTACTTC.

The genes are TRBV7-9 and TRBJ1-2; possible D gene TRBD1, 5 bases. The V gene lost 6 bases and the J gene lost 8 bases, with 13 bases spanning the gap. The germline V gene has CDR1 SEHNR and CDR2 FQNEAQ (reference sequence). This CDR3 has 12 amino acids. CDR3 amino acids: CASSLKGHGYTF. The DNA of the CDR3 is TGTGCCAGCAGTCTGAAGGGGCACGGCTACACCTTC.

The chain recombines TRBV6-2 or TRBV6-3 with TRBJ1-4; D is unresolved. Per the germline V gene, CDR1 is MNHEY and CDR2 is SVGEGT. The CDR3 extends over 13 amino acids. V was clipped by 4 bases and J by 6 bases, with 9 bases between them. The DNA for the CDR3 is TGTGCCAGCAGTTCGAGGATGTATGAAAAACTGTTTTTT. This gives the protein CASSSRMYEKLFF.

The J gene is TRBJ2-2, the V gene TRBV7-2; 11 nucleotides line up with TRBD2. The length of the CDR3 is 18 residues. The V and J ends lost 2 bases and 5 bases, in that order; junction bases with no gene match: 10. CDR1 SGHTA and CDR2 FQGNSA come from the germline V gene. The CDR3: CASSLMGLAVLRTGELFF. As DNA, the CDR3 is TGTGCCAGCAGCTTAATGGGACTAGCGGTCCTGAGAACCGGGGAGCTGTTTTTT.

The chain uses TRBV3-1 (or the pseudogene TRBV3-2) and TRBJ2-5; TRBD1 matches at 9 bases. Germline trimming cut 4 bases from V and 4 bases from J; bases unmatched to any gene: 4. Germline V gene lookup returns CDR1 LGHDT and CDR2 YNNKEL (reference sequence). The CDR3 consists of 14 residues. The DNA for the CDR3 is TGTGCCAGCAGCCTACAGGGGGCGAGAGAGACCCAGTACTTC. Amino acids: CASSLQGARETQYF.

The J gene is TRBJ1-1, the V gene TRBV6-5, with a weak D call TRBD1 (6 bases). V dropped 6 bases and J dropped 6 bases, with 14 bases sitting between them. In germline, CDR1 is MNHEY, CDR2 SVGAGI. The CDR3 spans 13 residues. As DNA, the CDR3 is TGTGCCAGCAGGGCCACAGGGACCGCTGAAGCTTTCTTT. Translation: CASRATGTAEAFF.

This chain links TRBV4-3 with TRBJ1-5, with D perhaps TRBD1 (6 bases). Germline V lookup: CDR1 LGHNA, CDR2 YSLEER. The CDR3 consists of 18 residues. V was trimmed by 0 bases and J by 4 bases, leaving 19 bases between them. The CDR3 nucleotides read TGCGCCAGCAGCCAAGAAAGGGGGAGCCCCCGGGTGAATCAGCCCCAGCATTTT. Its protein is CASSQERGSPRVNQPQHF.

The rearrangement joins TRBV23-1 to TRBJ1-5; the match to TRBD1 covers 9 bases. TRBV23-1 is assigned to the ORF class and has an uncertain function. This CDR3 is 16 amino acids long. Trimming took 3 bases from V and 4 from J; bases not matched to a gene: 7. In nucleotides, the CDR3 is TGCGCCAGCAGTCACCCGGGACAGGGCTTTAATCAGCCCCAGCATTTT. This gives the protein CASSHPGQGFNQPQHF.

In this sample, this clone turned up once. The CDR3 sequence: CASSNTGQGPGDEQFF. The CDR3, as DNA: TGTGCCAGCAGTAACACCGGACAGGGTCCGGGGGATGAGCAGTTCTTC. The V gene is TRBV6-6, the J gene TRBJ2-1, with 8 nucleotides matching TRBD1. V lost 5 bases and J lost 8; bases outside the gene matches: 14. Looked up from germline, CDR1 is MNHNY and CDR2 is SVGAGI (reference sequence). This CDR3 has 16 amino acids.

This sequence joins TRBV9 and TRBJ2-7; D is possibly TRBD2 (5 bases). V lost 2 bases, J lost 2 bases, and 8 bases lay in between. Germline CDR1 and CDR2: SGDLS and YYNGEE. The CDR3 covers 13 residues. DNA of the CDR3: TGTGCCAGCAGCGTCGGGGTCGCCTACGAGCAGTACTTC. Protein: CASSVGVAYEQYF.

The rearrangement uses TRBV4-1 and TRBJ1-1; 7 bases map to TRBD1. The CDR3 contains 16 residues. Unmatched junction bases numbered 11, after V lost 5 bases and J lost 2 bases. CDR1 is MGHRA and CDR2 is YSYEKL in the germline V gene. CDR3 sequence (DNA): TGCGCCAGCAGCTATACCGGGACAGAATTCAACACTGAAGCTTTCTTT. It yields the protein CASSYTGTEFNTEAFF.

V and J are TRBV13 and TRBJ2-7; 7 bases are shared with TRBD1. This CDR3 comprises 14 residues. CDR1 and CDR2 (germline): PRHDT, FYEKMQ (reference sequence). V lost 5 bases, J lost 4 bases, and 8 bases stayed unmatched. The CDR3 coding sequence is TGTGCCAGCAGCCCCCGACAGGGTTCTTACGAGCAGTACTTC. Translating it yields CASSPRQGSYEQYF.

The chain couples TRBV5-1 to TRBJ1-1, with D possibly matching TRBD1 (5 bases). The CDR3 extends over 14 amino acids. Germline loops: CDR1 SGHRS, CDR2 YFSETQ. V lost 0 bases and J 1 base, leaving 7 bases between the germline ends. This CDR3 is CASSLAQGNTEAFF. DNA for the CDR3: TGCGCCAGCAGCTTGGCGCAGGGGAACACTGAAGCTTTCTTT.

The gene calls are TRBV5-1 and TRBJ2-5; 10 positions agree with TRBD1. Germline CDR1 SGHRS, CDR2 YFSETQ. CDR3 length equals 15 residues. V gave up 5 bases and J gave up 5 bases; unmatched junction bases: 9. The CDR3 DNA reads as TGCGCCAGCAGGACGACAGGGGGCGGGAGGGAGACCCAGTACTTC. Protein: CASRTTGGGRETQYF.

V and J are TRBV5-6 and TRBJ1-6; no clear D gene. The CDR3 length is 15 residues. Per the germline V gene, CDR1 is SGHDT and CDR2 is YYEEEE. Trimming took 6 bases from V and 10 from J, leaving 20 bases between them. The CDR3 reads CASTQLGGYRSPLHF. For the CDR3, the DNA is TGTGCCAGCACCCAGTTAGGAGGGTATCGGTCACCCCTCCACTTT. Drawing the rest from reference TRBV5-6 and TRBJ1-6, the complete variable domain is DAGVTQSPTHLIKTRGQQVTLRCSPKSGHDTVSWYQQALGQGPQFIFQYYEEEERQRGNFPDRFSGHQFPNYSSELNVNALLLGDSALYLCASTQLGGYRSPLHFGNGTRLTVT.